This T cell receptor (beta chain) was retrieved from a study of blood T cell repertoires in COVID-19. The table came from immunoSEQ multiplex PCR; TCRdb's copy has only in-frame clones and leaves some out. The sample includes 99,000 or so clones, 80% to 85% seen only once; the top ten take 15% to 17%. The V segment lost 6 bases and the J segment 4 bases; nucleotides outside the gene matches: 11. The CDR3 contains 16 residues. CDR1 is KGHSH, CDR2 LQKENI, per germline. The sequencing input was peripheral blood. The rearrangement links TRBV18 to TRBJ2-7; 11 bases map to TRBD2. The sequence was collected from a woman of 80 years or more with acute or convalescent COVID-19. The CDR3 region has the DNA TGTGCCAGCTCTCCCAATTTAGGACTAGCGGGTTACGAGCAGTACTTC. It yields the protein CASSPNLGLAGYEQYF.